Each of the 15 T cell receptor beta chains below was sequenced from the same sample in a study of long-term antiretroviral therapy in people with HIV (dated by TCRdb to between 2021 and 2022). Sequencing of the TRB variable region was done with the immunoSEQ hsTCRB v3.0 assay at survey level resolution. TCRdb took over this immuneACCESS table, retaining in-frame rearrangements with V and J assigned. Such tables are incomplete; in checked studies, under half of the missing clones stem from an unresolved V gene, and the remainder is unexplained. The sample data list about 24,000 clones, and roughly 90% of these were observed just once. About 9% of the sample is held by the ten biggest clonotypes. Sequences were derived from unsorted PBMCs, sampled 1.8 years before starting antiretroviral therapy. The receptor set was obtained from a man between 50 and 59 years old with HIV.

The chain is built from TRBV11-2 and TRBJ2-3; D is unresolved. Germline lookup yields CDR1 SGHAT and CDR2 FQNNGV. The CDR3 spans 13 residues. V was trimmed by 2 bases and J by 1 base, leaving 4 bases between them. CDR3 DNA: TGTGCCAGCAGCTTATCCCGCACAGATACGCAGTATTTT. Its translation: CASSLSRTDTQYF. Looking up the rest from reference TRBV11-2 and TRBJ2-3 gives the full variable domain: EAGVAQSPRYKIIEKRQSVAFWCNPISGHATLYWYQQILGQGPKLLIQFQNNGVVDDSQLPKDRFSAERLKGVDSTLKIQPAKLEDSAVYLCASSLSRTDTQYFGPGTRLTVL.

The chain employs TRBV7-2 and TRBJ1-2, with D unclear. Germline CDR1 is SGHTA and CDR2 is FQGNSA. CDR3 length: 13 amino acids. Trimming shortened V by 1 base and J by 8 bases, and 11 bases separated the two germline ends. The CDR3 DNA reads TGTGCCAGCAGCTTAGGTTTGGTGACGGGCTACACCTTC. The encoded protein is CASSLGLVTGYTF.

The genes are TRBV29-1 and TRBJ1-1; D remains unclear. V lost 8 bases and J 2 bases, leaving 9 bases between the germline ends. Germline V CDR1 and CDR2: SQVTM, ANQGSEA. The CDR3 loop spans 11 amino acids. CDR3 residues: CSCPPNTEAFF. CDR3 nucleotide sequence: TGCAGCTGTCCCCCTAACACTGAAGCTTTCTTT.

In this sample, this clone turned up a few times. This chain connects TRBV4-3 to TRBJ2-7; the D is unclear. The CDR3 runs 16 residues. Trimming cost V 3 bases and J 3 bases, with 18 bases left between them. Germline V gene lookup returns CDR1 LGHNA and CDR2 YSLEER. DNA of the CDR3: TGCGCCAGCAGCCAGAATGCTATGGGGAATGGCTACGAGCAGTACTTC. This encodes CASSQNAMGNGYEQYF.

CDR3 loop: CASSQASTIQETQYF. CDR3 nucleotide sequence: TGTGCCAGCAGCCAAGCGTCGACAATCCAAGAGACCCAGTACTTC. V gene TRBV4-2 combines with J gene TRBJ2-5, with D hard to call. The CDR3 runs to 15 residues. Between the trimmed V and J ends, which lost 1 base and 1 base, there was a span of 10 bases. Germline loops: CDR1 LGHNA, CDR2 YNFKEQ.

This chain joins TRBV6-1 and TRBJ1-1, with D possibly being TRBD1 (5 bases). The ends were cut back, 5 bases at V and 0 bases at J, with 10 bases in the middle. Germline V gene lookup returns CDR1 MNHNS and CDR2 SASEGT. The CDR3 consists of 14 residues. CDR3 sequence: CASSTLQVNTEAFF. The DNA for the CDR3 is TGTGCCAGCAGTACCTTACAGGTGAACACTGAAGCTTTCTTT.

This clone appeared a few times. The CDR3 reads CASSLSRYGYTF. The DNA of the CDR3 is TGTGCCAGCAGCTTATCCCGCTATGGCTACACCTTC. The chain combines TRBV7-2 with TRBJ1-2; D is ambiguous. Trimming stripped 2 bases from V and 4 bases from J, with 5 bases between. Germline values: CDR1 SGHTA, CDR2 FQGNSA. The CDR3 extends over 12 amino acids.

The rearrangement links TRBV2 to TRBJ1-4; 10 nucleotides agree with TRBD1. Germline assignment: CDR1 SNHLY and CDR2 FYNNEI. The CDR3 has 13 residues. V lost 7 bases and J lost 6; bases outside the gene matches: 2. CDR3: CASTGQGYEKLFF. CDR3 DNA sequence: TGTGCCAGCACGGGACAGGGGTATGAAAAACTGTTTTTT.

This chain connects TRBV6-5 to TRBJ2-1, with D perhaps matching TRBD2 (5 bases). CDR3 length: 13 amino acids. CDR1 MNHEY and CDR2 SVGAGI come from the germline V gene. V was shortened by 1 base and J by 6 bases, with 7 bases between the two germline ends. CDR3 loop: CASSYWRTNEQFF. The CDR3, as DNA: TGTGCCAGCAGTTACTGGAGGACCAATGAGCAGTTCTTC.

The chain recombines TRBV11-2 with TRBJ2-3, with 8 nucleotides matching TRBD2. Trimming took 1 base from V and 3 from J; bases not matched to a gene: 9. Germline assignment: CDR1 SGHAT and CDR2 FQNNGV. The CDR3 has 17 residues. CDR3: CASSLVPAGDRTDTQYF. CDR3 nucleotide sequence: TGTGCCAGCAGCTTAGTGCCAGCGGGGGACCGTACAGATACGCAGTATTTT.

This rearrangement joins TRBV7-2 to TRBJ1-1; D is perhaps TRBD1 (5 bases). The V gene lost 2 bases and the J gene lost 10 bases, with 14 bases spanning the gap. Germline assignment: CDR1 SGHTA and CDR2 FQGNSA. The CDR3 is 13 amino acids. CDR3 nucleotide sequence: TGTGCCAGCAGCTTACGGGACCGGATGAGAGCTTTCTTT. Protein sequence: CASSLRDRMRAFF. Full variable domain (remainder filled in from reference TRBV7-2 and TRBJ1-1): GAGVSQSPSNKVTEKGKDVELRCDPISGHTALYWYRQSLGQGLEFLIYFQGNSAPDKSGLPSDRFSAERTGGSVSTLTIQRTQQEDSAVYLCASSLRDRMRAFFGQGTRLTVV.

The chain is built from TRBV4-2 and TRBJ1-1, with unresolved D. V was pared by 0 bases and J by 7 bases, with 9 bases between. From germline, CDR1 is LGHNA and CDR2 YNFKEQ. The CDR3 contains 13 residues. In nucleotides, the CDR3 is TGTGCCAGCAGCCAAGATACGGCAATTGAAGCTTTCTTT. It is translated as CASSQDTAIEAFF.

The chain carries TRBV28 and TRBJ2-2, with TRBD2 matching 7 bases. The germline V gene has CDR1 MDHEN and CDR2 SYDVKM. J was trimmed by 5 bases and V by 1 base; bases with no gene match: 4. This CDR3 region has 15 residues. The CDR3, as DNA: TGTGCCAGCAGTTTATCCCTCGGGGGGACCGGGGAGCTGTTTTTT. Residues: CASSLSLGGTGELFF.

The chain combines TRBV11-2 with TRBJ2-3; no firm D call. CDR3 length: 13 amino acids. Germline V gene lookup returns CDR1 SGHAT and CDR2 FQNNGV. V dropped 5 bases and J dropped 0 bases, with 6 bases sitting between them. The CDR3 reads CASSLVSTDTQYF. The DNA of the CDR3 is TGTGCCAGCAGCCTCGTTAGCACAGATACGCAGTATTTT. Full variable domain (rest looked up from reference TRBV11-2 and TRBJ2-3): EAGVAQSPRYKIIEKRQSVAFWCNPISGHATLYWYQQILGQGPKLLIQFQNNGVVDDSQLPKDRFSAERLKGVDSTLKIQPAKLEDSAVYLCASSLVSTDTQYFGPGTRLTVL.

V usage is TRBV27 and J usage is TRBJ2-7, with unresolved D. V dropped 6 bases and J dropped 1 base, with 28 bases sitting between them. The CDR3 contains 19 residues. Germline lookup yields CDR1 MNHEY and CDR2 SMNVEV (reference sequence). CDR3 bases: TGTGCCAGCAGCGTTACCGCTGAAAGTGGGTGGGTAACGTCCTACGAGCAGTACTTC. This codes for CASSVTAESGWVTSYEQYF.